The 15 T cell receptor beta chains reported below all come from one sample, sequenced in a study of blood T cell repertoires in COVID-19. Using immunoSEQ multiplex PCR, the repertoire was profiled, and TCRdb retains in-frame clones only, with some absent. Of fewer than 350,000 clones in the sample, around 88% were seen once. Sequencing input: peripheral blood. These receptors were taken from a man aged 40-55 years with acute or convalescent COVID-19.

This clone has just one count. The chain joins TRBV3-1 (or the pseudogene TRBV3-2) to TRBJ2-2; a possible D gene is TRBD1 (6 bases). V lost 4 bases to trimming and J lost 8 bases, with 20 bases between them. The CDR3 covers 16 residues. Germline CDR1 LGHDT, CDR2 YNNKEL (reference sequence). The CDR3 sequence: CASSPARQVVGGELFF. The CDR3 DNA reads TGTGCCAGCAGCCCGGCTAGACAGGTGGTGGGAGGGGAGCTGTTTTTT.

This clone was picked up a small number of times. DNA for the CDR3: TGTGCCAGTAGTATTGGGACAGCCAGGTGGGGTGAGCAGTACTTC. Its translation is CASSIGTARWGEQYF. V and J are TRBV19 and TRBJ2-7, with 7 nucleotides matching TRBD1. With 3 bases clipped from V and 7 bases from J, the junction kept 12 bases outside the gene matches. The CDR3 sequence is 15 residues long. From germline, CDR1 is LNHDA and CDR2 SQIVND (reference sequence).

The V gene is TRBV20-1, the J gene TRBJ1-4; no clear D. The CDR3 consists of 14 residues. CDR1 DFQATT and CDR2 SNEGSKA come from the germline V gene (reference sequence). Between the trimmed V and J ends, which lost 3 bases and 1 base, there was a span of 9 bases. CDR3 protein: CSASGGGTNEKLFF. Here the CDR3 DNA reads TGCAGTGCTAGTGGAGGAGGAACTAATGAAAAACTGTTTTTT.

Concerning this clone itself: The junction differs from germline at one of its ends, possibly a read error. This chain uses TRBV24-1 with TRBJ2-3; D uncertain. The CDR3 totals 14 residues. The germline V gene encodes CDR1 KGHDR and CDR2 SFDVKD. The CDR3 sequence is CATRDSNNTDTQYF. In DNA form, the CDR3 reads TGTGCCACCAGGGATTCAAACAACACAGATACGCAGTATTTT.

The V and J genes are TRBV24-1 and TRBJ2-1; D is possibly TRBD1 (6 bases). The length of the CDR3 is 13 residues. Trimming took 4 bases from V and 7 from J, leaving 10 bases between them. Looked up from germline, CDR1 is KGHDR and CDR2 is SFDVKD. The CDR3 reads CATSEAGANEQFF. The CDR3 bases are TGTGCCACCAGTGAGGCAGGGGCTAATGAGCAGTTCTTC.

The rearrangement links TRBV12-3 or TRBV12-4 to TRBJ2-7; 7 positions match TRBD1. This CDR3 is built from 13 residues. V lost 5 bases, J lost 5 bases, and 6 bases stayed unmatched. This CDR3 reads CASSVQGWDEQYF. The CDR3 DNA follows: TGTGCCAGCAGTGTACAGGGGTGGGACGAGCAGTACTTC.

As concerns this clone: The identical CDR3 is also encoded by other nucleotide sequences in the sample. The chain uses TRBV7-9 and TRBJ1-3; D gene unclear. The ends were cut back, 1 base at V and 0 bases at J, with 4 bases in the middle. Germline CDR1 and CDR2: SEHNR and FQNEAQ (reference sequence). The CDR3 consists of 14 residues. The CDR3 is CASSLGLSGNTIYF. The CDR3 nucleotides are TGTGCCAGCAGCTTAGGACTCTCTGGAAACACCATATATTTT.

The J gene is TRBJ2-3, the V gene TRBV5-1; D not certain. The V gene's germline CDR1 is SGHRS and CDR2 YFSETQ. The CDR3 contains 13 residues. Trimming removed 2 bases from V and 2 bases from J, with 6 bases in between. CDR3 amino acids: CASSLQLTDTQYF. In DNA form, the CDR3 reads TGCGCCAGCAGCTTACAGCTCACAGATACGCAGTATTTT.

This clone was observed once. The chain recombines TRBV6-5 with TRBJ1-2; 8 nucleotides agree with TRBD1. The CDR3 extends over 13 amino acids. Germline V gene data show CDR1 as MNHEY and CDR2 as SVGAGI. V was clipped by 5 bases and J by 8 bases; unmatched bases: 7. In nucleotides, the CDR3 is TGTGCCAGCAGTCCTCGACAGGGGCTCGGCTACACCTTC. This sequence encodes CASSPRQGLGYTF.

This chain joins TRBV19 and TRBJ2-2; D remains ambiguous. The CDR3 sequence is 14 residues long. CDR1 and CDR2 (germline): LNHDA, SQIVND (reference sequence). The V end was cut by 7 bases, the J end by 0 bases, with 9 bases between. The CDR3 DNA reads as TGTGCCAGTATGCCGGGTTCGAACACCGGGGAGCTGTTTTTT. Translating gives CASMPGSNTGELFF. The complete variable domain, with remaining parts taken from reference TRBV19 and TRBJ2-2, reads DGGITQSPKYLFRKEGQNVTLSCEQNLNHDAMYWYRQDPGQGLRLIYYSQIVNDFQKGDIAEGYSVSREKKESFPLTVTSAQKNPTAFYLCASMPGSNTGELFFGEGSRLTVL.

The V and J genes are TRBV6-6 and TRBJ1-1, with a weak D call TRBD1 (5 bases). The CDR3 consists of 16 residues. V shed 0 bases and J shed 0 bases, with 11 bases lying between them. Germline loops: CDR1 MNHNY, CDR2 SVGAGI (reference sequence). The chain's CDR3 is CASSYSTAGLNTEAFF. The CDR3, as DNA: TGTGCCAGCAGTTACTCGACGGCAGGGTTGAACACTGAAGCTTTCTTT.

V and J are TRBV3-1 (or the pseudogene TRBV3-2) and TRBJ1-4, with D perhaps matching TRBD1 (6 bases). The germline V gene has CDR1 LGHDT and CDR2 YNNKEL (reference sequence). V was cut by 1 base and J by 7 bases, with 13 bases left in between. The CDR3 has 15 residues. The CDR3, as DNA: TGTGCCAGCAGCCAAGTACCAGGGGCGGTTGAAAAACTGTTTTTT. Residues: CASSQVPGAVEKLFF.

The V call is TRBV6-5, the J call TRBJ1-2; maybe TRBD1 (6 bases). The V gene lost 6 bases and the J gene lost 0 bases, with 11 bases spanning the gap. CDR1 is MNHEY and CDR2 is SVGAGI in the germline V gene. The CDR3 totals 14 residues. This CDR3 is CASRGGPPNYGYTF. In DNA, the CDR3 is TGTGCCAGCAGGGGGGGGCCTCCTAACTATGGCTACACCTTC.

This chain links TRBV5-1 with TRBJ2-3; D is uncertain. V lost 4 bases, J lost 1 base, and 13 bases lay in between. The CDR3 sequence is 15 residues long. Germline loops: CDR1 SGHRS, CDR2 YFSETQ. The CDR3 protein is CASSPTPRGTDTQYF. The CDR3 DNA reads TGCGCCAGCAGCCCGACTCCACGGGGCACAGATACGCAGTATTTT. Filled out from reference TRBV5-1 and TRBJ2-3, the complete variable domain reads KAGVTQTPRYLIKTRGQQVTLSCSPISGHRSVSWYQQTPGQGLQFLFEYFSETQRNKGNFPGRFSGRQFSNSRSEMNVSTLELGDSALYLCASSPTPRGTDTQYFGPGTRLTVL.

The J gene is TRBJ1-2, the V gene TRBV11-2; TRBD1 is a possible D gene (6 bases). The length of the CDR3 is 15 residues. V was shortened by 5 bases and J by 7 bases, with 20 bases between the two germline ends. CDR1 and CDR2 (germline): SGHAT, FQNNGV. The CDR3 DNA sequence: TGTGCCAGCAGCCCTGGCTCGGGGGGCCACGGTGGCTACACCTTC. Translated: CASSPGSGGHGGYTF.